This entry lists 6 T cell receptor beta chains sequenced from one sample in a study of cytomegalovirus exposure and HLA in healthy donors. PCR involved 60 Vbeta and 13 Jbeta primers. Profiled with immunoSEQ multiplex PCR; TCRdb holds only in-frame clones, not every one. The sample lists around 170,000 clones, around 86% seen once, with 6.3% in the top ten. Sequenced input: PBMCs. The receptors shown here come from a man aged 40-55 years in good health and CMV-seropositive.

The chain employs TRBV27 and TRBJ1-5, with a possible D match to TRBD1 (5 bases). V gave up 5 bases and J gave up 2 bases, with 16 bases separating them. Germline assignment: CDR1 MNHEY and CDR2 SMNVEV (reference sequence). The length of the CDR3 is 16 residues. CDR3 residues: CASSLLPGGRNQPQHF. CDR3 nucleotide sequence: TGTGCCAGCAGTCTGTTACCCGGGGGACGCAATCAGCCCCAGCATTTT.

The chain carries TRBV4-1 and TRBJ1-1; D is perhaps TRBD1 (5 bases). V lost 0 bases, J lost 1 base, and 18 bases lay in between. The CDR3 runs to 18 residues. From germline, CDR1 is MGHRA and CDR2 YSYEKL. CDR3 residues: CASSQEGGGGFQNTEAFF. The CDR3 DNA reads TGCGCCAGCAGCCAAGAGGGGGGGGGAGGATTTCAGAACACTGAAGCTTTCTTT.

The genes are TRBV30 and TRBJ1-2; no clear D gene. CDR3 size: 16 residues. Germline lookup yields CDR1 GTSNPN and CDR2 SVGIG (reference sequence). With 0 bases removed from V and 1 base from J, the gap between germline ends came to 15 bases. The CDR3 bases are TGTGCCTGGAGTGTACAACACCGTGATTATAACTATGGCTACACCTTC. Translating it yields CAWSVQHRDYNYGYTF.

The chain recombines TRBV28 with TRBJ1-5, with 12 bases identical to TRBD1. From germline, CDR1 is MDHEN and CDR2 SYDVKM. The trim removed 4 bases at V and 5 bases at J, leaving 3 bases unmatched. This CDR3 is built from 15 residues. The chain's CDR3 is CASSSGQGAHQPQHF. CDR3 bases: TGTGCCAGCAGTTCGGGACAGGGGGCCCATCAGCCCCAGCATTTT.

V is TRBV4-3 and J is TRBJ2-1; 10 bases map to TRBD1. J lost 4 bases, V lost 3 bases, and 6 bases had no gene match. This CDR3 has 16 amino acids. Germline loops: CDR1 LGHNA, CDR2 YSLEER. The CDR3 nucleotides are TGCGCCAGCAGCCAGTTGACAGGGGGCGAATACAATGAGCAGTTCTTC. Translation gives CASSQLTGGEYNEQFF.

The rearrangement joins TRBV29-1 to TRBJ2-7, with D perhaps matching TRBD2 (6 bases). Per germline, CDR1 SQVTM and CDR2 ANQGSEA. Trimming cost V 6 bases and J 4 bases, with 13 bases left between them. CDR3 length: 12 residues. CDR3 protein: CSVSEGTYEQYF. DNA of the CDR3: TGCAGCGTCTCGGAGGGCACATACGAGCAGTACTTC.